This TCR beta chain was sequenced for a study of T cells after somatic rescue of genetic block. Germline loops: CDR1 SGHVS, CDR2 FQNEAQ. There are 18 residues in the CDR3. Trimming removed 5 bases from V and 3 bases from J; junction bases left unmatched: 14. Profiled with immunoSEQ multiplex PCR; TCRdb holds only in-frame clones, not every one. The sample comprises 110,000 or so clones, about 90% of which are singletons, and 1.4% rests with the top ten. Material: peripheral blood mononuclear cells (PBMCs). The source of this sequence is a woman in her late teens or twenties. The chain joins TRBV7-8 to TRBJ1-2, with TRBD1 matching over 11 bases. The DNA of the CDR3 is TGTGCCAGCAGCCGTGGCGGACAGGGGGCCGGACAAGACTATGGCTACACCTTC. It specifies CASSRGGQGAGQDYGYTF.